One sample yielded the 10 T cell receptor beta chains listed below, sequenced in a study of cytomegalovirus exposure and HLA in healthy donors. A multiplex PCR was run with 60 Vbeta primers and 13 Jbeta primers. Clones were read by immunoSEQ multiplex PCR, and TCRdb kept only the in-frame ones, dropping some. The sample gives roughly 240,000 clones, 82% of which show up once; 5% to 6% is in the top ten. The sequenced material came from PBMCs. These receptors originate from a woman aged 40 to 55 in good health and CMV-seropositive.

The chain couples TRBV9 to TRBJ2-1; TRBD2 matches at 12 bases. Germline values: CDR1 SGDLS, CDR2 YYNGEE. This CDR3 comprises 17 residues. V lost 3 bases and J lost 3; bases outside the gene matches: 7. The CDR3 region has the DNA TGTGCCAGCAGCGATGGACTAGCGGGAACATACTACAATGAGCAGTTCTTC. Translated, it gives CASSDGLAGTYYNEQFF.

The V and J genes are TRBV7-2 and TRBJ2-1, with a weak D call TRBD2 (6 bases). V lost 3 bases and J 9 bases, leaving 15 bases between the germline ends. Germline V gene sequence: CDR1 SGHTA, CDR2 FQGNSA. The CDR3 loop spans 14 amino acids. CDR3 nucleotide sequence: TGTGCCAGCAGCTTCCAGACTAGGATTCTTGAGCAGTTCTTC. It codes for CASSFQTRILEQFF.

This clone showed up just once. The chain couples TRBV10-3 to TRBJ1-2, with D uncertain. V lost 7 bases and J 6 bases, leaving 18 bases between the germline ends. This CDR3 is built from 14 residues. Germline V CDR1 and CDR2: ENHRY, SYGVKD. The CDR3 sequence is CAITPLLVSHGYTF. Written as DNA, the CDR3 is TGTGCCATCACCCCATTACTCGTCTCCCATGGCTACACCTTC.

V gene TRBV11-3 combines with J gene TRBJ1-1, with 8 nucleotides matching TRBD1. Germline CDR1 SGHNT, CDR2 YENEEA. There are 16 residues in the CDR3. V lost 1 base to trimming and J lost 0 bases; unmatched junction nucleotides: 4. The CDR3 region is CASSLGRGLLNTEAFF. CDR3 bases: TGTGCCAGCAGCTTAGGCAGGGGGCTTCTGAACACTGAAGCTTTCTTT. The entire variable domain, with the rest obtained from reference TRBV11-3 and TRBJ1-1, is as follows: EAGVVQSPRYKIIEKKQPVAFWCNPISGHNTLYWYLQNLGQGPELLIRYENEEAVDDSQLPKDRFSAERLKGVDSTLKIQPAELGDSAVYLCASSLGRGLLNTEAFFGQGTRLTVV.

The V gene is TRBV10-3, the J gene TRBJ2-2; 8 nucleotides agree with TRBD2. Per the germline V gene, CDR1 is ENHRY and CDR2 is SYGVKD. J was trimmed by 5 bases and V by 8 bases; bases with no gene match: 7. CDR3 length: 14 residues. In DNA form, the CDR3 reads TGTGCCATCTCGCAGCGGGAGTGGACCGGGGAGCTGTTTTTT. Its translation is CAISQREWTGELFF.

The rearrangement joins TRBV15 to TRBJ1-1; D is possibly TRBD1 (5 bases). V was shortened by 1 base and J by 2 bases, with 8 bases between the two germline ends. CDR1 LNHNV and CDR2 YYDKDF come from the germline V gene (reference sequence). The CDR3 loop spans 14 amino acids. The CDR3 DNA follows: TGTGCCACCAGCAGAGTGGGGGGAAACACTGAAGCTTTCTTT. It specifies CATSRVGGNTEAFF.

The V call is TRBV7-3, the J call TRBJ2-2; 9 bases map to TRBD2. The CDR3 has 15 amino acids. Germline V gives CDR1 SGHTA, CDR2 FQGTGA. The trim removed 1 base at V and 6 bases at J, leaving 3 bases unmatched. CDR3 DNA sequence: TGTGCCAGCAGCTTAAAACTAGCGGGTGCCGGGGAGCTGTTTTTT. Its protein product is CASSLKLAGAGELFF.

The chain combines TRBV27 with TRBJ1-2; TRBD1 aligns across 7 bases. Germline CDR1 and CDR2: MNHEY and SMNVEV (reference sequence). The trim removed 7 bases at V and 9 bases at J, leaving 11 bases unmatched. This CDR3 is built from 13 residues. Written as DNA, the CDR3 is TGTGCCAGCAAAGACAGGGCTCGAGAAAGCTACACCTTC. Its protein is CASKDRARESYTF.

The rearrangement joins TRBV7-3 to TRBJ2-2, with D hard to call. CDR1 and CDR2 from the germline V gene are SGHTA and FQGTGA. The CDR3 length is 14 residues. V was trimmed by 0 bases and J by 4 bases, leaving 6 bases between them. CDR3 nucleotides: TGTGCCAGCAGCTTAACTCCGGGCACCGGGGAGCTGTTTTTT. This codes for CASSLTPGTGELFF.

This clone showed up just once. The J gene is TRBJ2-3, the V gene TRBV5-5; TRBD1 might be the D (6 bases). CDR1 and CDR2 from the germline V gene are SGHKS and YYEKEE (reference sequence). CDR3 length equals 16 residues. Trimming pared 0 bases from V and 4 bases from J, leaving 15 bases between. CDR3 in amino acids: CASSLEAGANADTQYF. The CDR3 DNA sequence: TGTGCCAGCAGCTTGGAGGCAGGGGCTAACGCAGATACGCAGTATTTT.